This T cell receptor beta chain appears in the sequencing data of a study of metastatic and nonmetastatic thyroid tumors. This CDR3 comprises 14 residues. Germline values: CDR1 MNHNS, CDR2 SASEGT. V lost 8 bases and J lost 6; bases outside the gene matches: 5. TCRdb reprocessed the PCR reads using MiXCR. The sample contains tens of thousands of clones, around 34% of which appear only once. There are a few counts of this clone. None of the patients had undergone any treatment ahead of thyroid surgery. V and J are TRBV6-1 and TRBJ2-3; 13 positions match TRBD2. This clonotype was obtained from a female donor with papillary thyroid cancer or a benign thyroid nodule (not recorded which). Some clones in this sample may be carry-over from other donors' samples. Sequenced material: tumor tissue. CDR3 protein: CASGGTSGADTQYF. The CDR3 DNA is TGTGCCAGCGGTGGGACTAGCGGGGCGGATACGCAGTATTTT.